This section outlines one T cell receptor beta chain sequence together with its context. The V and J ends lost 7 bases and 6 bases, in that order; junction bases with no gene match: 9. Germline assignment: CDR1 SNHLY and CDR2 FYNNEI. This CDR3 region has 14 residues. The data were obtained in a study of blood T cell repertoires in COVID-19. In the original analysis: From reference gene primer amplification, estimates of nucleated cell counts were derived. Only in-frame clones appear in the TCRdb table, and some are missing; sequencing was by immunoSEQ multiplex PCR. Clone size and the V and J calls come from that table; the DNA yielded D and trimming. The table records 450,000 to 500,000 clones, about 88% of them present only once. This study enrolled people aged 18 to 89 from about two dozen US geographic areas. Participants' reported clinical history set cohort assignment. Recovery among Cohort 3 donors was established by two negative PCRs, clearance, or symptom resolution.

Sequencing was carried out using PBMCs or T cells enriched from blood (not recorded which). The clonotype originates from a woman aged 55 to 70 who had recovered from COVID-19. The rearrangement links TRBV2 to TRBJ1-5; 7 positions match TRBD1. In DNA form, the CDR3 reads TGTGCCAGCACCCTGGAAGGGGGCAGTCAGCCCCAGCATTTT. It specifies CASTLEGGSQPQHF.